This entry lists 15 T cell receptor beta chains sequenced from one sample in a study of blood T cell repertoires in COVID-19. The table came from immunoSEQ multiplex PCR; TCRdb's copy has only in-frame clones and leaves some out. The profile shows roughly 380,000 clones, approximately 89% of them singletons. Input material: peripheral blood. The receptors stem from a woman aged 60-70 years with COVID-19, enrolled during active disease.

The chain uses TRBV5-1 and TRBJ2-3; 12 bases are a match to TRBD2. The CDR3 extends over 16 amino acids. Germline V gene data show CDR1 as SGHRS and CDR2 as YFSETQ. J was trimmed by 5 bases and V by 5 bases; bases with no gene match: 9. The CDR3 sequence is CASSPTSGGPGDTQYF. The CDR3 coding sequence is TGCGCCAGCAGTCCGACTAGCGGGGGCCCCGGAGATACGCAGTATTTT.

This clone showed up just a few times. J is TRBJ1-2 and V is TRBV7-9; D remains ambiguous. This CDR3 spans 14 amino acids. The germline V and J ends were trimmed by 1 base and 6 bases, with 12 bases remaining between them. Germline CDR1 is SEHNR and CDR2 is FQNEAQ (reference sequence). CDR3 amino acids: CASSLVGSPHGYTF. The CDR3 DNA is TGTGCCAGCAGCTTAGTGGGCAGTCCCCATGGCTACACCTTC.

The rearrangement uses TRBV28 and TRBJ1-1; TRBD1 matches at 9 bases. Germline V lookup: CDR1 MDHEN, CDR2 SYDVKM. V dropped 5 bases and J dropped 1; count of bases not matched to a gene: 8. The CDR3 is made up of 16 amino acids. CDR3 amino acids: CASSAPGQGRNTEAFF. In DNA form, the CDR3 reads TGTGCCAGCAGTGCACCTGGACAGGGGAGGAACACTGAAGCTTTCTTT.

The V and J genes are TRBV7-9 and TRBJ2-7; D is possibly TRBD1 (5 bases). V was pared by 2 bases and J by 3 bases, with 14 bases between. The germline CDR1 and CDR2 sequences are SEHNR and FQNEAQ (reference sequence). The CDR3 covers 15 residues. In DNA form, the CDR3 reads TGTGCCAGCAGCTTATCCAGGGCAGGCTTCTACGAGCAGTACTTC. Its translation: CASSLSRAGFYEQYF.

The chain is built from TRBV9 and TRBJ1-2, with D possibly being TRBD1 (6 bases). Germline V gives CDR1 SGDLS, CDR2 YYNGEE. The V end lost 2 bases, the J end lost 2 bases, and 10 bases lay between the germline ends. The CDR3 is 14 amino acids. This CDR3 is CASSVGQPNYGYTF. Here the CDR3 DNA reads TGTGCCAGCAGCGTTGGACAGCCGAACTATGGCTACACCTTC.

CDR3: CASSLGGTEQFF. DNA for the CDR3: TGTGCCAGCAGCTTGGGCGGGACGGAGCAGTTCTTC. The chain links TRBV5-6 to TRBJ2-1; tentatively, D is TRBD2 (6 bases). Germline CDR1 is SGHDT and CDR2 is YYEEEE. Trimming stripped 0 bases from V and 10 bases from J, with 8 bases between. The CDR3 consists of 12 residues.

Only one count was recorded for this clone. The V gene is TRBV9, the J gene TRBJ1-1; D might be TRBD1 (6 bases). Trimming took off 2 bases at V and 1 base at J, with 12 bases between the two ends. From germline, CDR1 is SGDLS and CDR2 YYNGEE. This CDR3 spans 15 amino acids. The CDR3 sequence is CASSVQGSPNTEAFF. The CDR3 nucleotides are TGTGCCAGCAGCGTCCAGGGGTCCCCGAACACTGAAGCTTTCTTT.

In this sample, this clone turned up a few times. The genes are TRBV18 and TRBJ2-1; TRBD1 matches at 7 bases. Per the germline V gene, CDR1 is KGHSH and CDR2 is LQKENI. CDR3 length: 15 amino acids. V lost 0 bases and J lost 8; bases outside the gene matches: 7. The CDR3 DNA follows: TGTGCCAGCTCACCACCTGCACAGGGGTACGATGAGCAGTTCTTC. Amino acid sequence: CASSPPAQGYDEQFF.

The chain links TRBV7-6 to TRBJ2-1; 8 nucleotides match TRBD1. CDR1 is SGHVS, CDR2 FNYEAQ, per germline. V dropped 1 base and J dropped 2; count of bases not matched to a gene: 4. The CDR3 sequence is 16 residues long. The CDR3 loop reads CASSLEAGGAYNEQFF. CDR3 in DNA: TGTGCCAGCAGCTTAGAGGCAGGGGGCGCCTACAATGAGCAGTTCTTC. Looking up the rest from reference TRBV7-6 and TRBJ2-1 gives the full variable domain: GAGVSQSPRYKVTKRGQDVALRCDPISGHVSLYWYRQALGQGPEFLTYFNYEAQQDKSGLPNDRFSAERPEGSISTLTIQRTEQRDSAMYRCASSLEAGGAYNEQFFGPGTRLTVL.

The V call is TRBV30, the J call TRBJ1-1; TRBD1 is a possible D gene (6 bases). The CDR3 is made up of 16 amino acids. Trimming shortened V by 8 bases and J by 4 bases, and 26 bases separated the two germline ends. CDR1 and CDR2 (germline): GTSNPN, SVGIG (reference sequence). CDR3 amino acids: CALSIIRGGAGTEAFF. The CDR3 region has the DNA TGTGCCCTCTCCATTATTCGAGGGGGGGCTGGCACTGAAGCTTTCTTT.

The chain has TRBV5-1 and TRBJ1-1; TRBD1 aligns across 7 bases. The CDR3 consists of 15 residues. The V and J ends lost 6 bases and 6 bases, in that order; junction bases with no gene match: 14. In germline, CDR1 is SGHRS, CDR2 YFSETQ. CDR3 DNA sequence: TGCGCCAGCACCTTTGGGAACAGGGGCTTGTCTGAAGCTTTCTTT. Its protein product is CASTFGNRGLSEAFF.

This clone was recorded a few times. The rearrangement links TRBV5-1 to TRBJ1-1, with 8 bases that match TRBD1. The germline V gene has CDR1 SGHRS and CDR2 YFSETQ. CDR3 length: 13 amino acids. V lost 4 bases to trimming and J lost 6 bases; unmatched junction nucleotides: 5. This chain's CDR3 is CASSRTGQSEAFF. The CDR3, as DNA: TGCGCCAGCAGCCGGACAGGGCAATCTGAAGCTTTCTTT.

The gene calls are TRBV6-1 and TRBJ2-3; possible D gene TRBD2, 5 bases. Looked up from germline, CDR1 is MNHNS and CDR2 is SASEGT. This CDR3 has 16 amino acids. Trimming took 2 bases from V and 6 from J, leaving 18 bases between them. The CDR3 protein is CASSERSLSTGDTQYF. In DNA, the CDR3 is TGTGCCAGCAGTGAACGGTCGTTGTCGACGGGGGATACGCAGTATTTT.

V gene TRBV15 combines with J gene TRBJ1-5, with TRBD1 as a possible D gene (5 bases). CDR1 and CDR2 from the germline V gene are LNHNV and YYDKDF (reference sequence). V shed 2 bases and J shed 5 bases, with 22 bases lying between them. The CDR3 spans 18 residues. CDR3 loop: CATSRPRSGSQGDQPQHF. The DNA for the CDR3 is TGTGCCACCAGCAGACCCCGAAGTGGGTCCCAGGGTGATCAGCCCCAGCATTTT.

This clone has a handful of counts. V gene TRBV5-1 combines with J gene TRBJ2-7; possible D gene TRBD1, 5 bases. The CDR3 spans 14 residues. The germline V gene encodes CDR1 SGHRS and CDR2 YFSETQ. Trimming removed 0 bases from V and 5 bases from J, with 12 bases in between. The CDR3 loop is CASSLAWQGHEQYF. The DNA of the CDR3 is TGCGCCAGCAGCTTGGCCTGGCAGGGCCACGAGCAGTACTTC.